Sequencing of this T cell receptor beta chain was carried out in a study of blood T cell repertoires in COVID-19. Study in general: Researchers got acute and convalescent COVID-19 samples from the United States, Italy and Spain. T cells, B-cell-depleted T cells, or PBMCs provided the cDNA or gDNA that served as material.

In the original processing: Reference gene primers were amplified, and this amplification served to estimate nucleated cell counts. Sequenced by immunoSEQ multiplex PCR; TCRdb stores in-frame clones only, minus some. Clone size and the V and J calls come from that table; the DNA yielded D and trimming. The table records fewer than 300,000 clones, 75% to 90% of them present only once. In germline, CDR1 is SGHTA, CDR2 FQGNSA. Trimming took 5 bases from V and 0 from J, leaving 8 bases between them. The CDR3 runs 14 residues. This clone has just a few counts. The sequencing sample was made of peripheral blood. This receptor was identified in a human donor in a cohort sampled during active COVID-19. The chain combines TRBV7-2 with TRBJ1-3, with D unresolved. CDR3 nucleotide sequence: TGTGCCAGCAGCCCGAGACTCTCTGGAAACACCATATATTTT. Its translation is CASSPRLSGNTIYF.